Shown below are 2 T cell receptor beta chains from a single sample sequenced in a study of T-cell reconstitution after alpha-beta-depleted transplantation in children. Researchers prepared the TCRbeta library using unique molecular identifiers, the study reports. TCRdb reprocessed the PCR reads via MiXCR and lists one record per CDR3 protein. The table includes 200,000 to 300,000 distinct CDR3 sequences, about 12% detected once. The sample here was PBMCs from the stem cell graft donor, taken from the stem cell graft. These receptors were collected from a human donor who donated a stem cell graft to a child with acute lymphoblastic leukemia.

At least ten counts were recorded for this clonotype. The V gene is TRBV7-2, the J gene TRBJ2-7; D perhaps matches TRBD1 (5 bases). The CDR3 has 15 amino acids. Germline-derived CDR1 and CDR2 are SGHTA and FQGNSA. Trimming shortened V by 0 bases and J by 3 bases, and 12 bases separated the two germline ends. The chain's CDR3 is CASSLAGAGDYEQYF. CDR3 DNA: TGTGCCAGCAGCTTAGCAGGGGCCGGAGACTACGAGCAGTACTTC.

The CDR3 nucleotides read TGTGCCAGCAGCCCTAGTCGGGGCCCGAGGGATACGCAGTATTTT. It encodes CASSPSRGPRDTQYF. This sequence joins TRBV7-9 and TRBJ2-3; D is possibly TRBD1 or TRBD2 (5 bases each). V was trimmed by 5 bases and J by 6 bases, leaving 18 bases between them. Germline-derived CDR1 and CDR2 are SEHNR and FQNEAQ (reference sequence). This CDR3 spans 15 amino acids.